These T cell receptor beta chains were read from a single sample in a study of graft-versus-host responses after intestinal transplantation. Antigens of these TCRs are unknown. The method was immunoSEQ multiplex PCR; TCRdb's version includes in-frame clones alone and lacks a portion of them. The table includes roughly 80,000 clones, 80% to 90% detected once. The sequencing used unstimulated CD8+ T cells sorted from spleen or lymph node cells, collected before transplant. All receptors derive from a human donor who was the organ donor for an intestinal transplant. The CDR3 runs from the conserved cysteine through the conserved F or W. Each record gives: V gene, clone size, J gene, D gene, CDR3 protein, CDR3 DNA. D genes are given only for firm matches. Size is stated for part of the rows, as once, few or many counts, or as a class when the clone is expanded.

TRBV4-3	.	TRBJ1-5	.	CASSQGVTPVFRSQHF	TGCGCCAGCAGCCAAGGTGTGACGCCGGTTTTTAGGTCCCAGCATTTT
TRBV27	.	TRBJ2-7	.	CASSRTGYEQYF	TGTGCCAGCAGCCGCACAGGCTACGAGCAGTACTTC
TRBV10-2	.	TRBJ2-4	.	CASSEGDGAANIQYF	TGCGCCAGCAGTGAAGGGGACGGCGCGGCAAACATTCAGTACTTC
TRBV6-5	.	TRBJ2-2	.	CASSRTVSNTGELFF	TGTGCCAGCAGCAGGACAGTATCGAACACCGGGGAGCTGTTTTTT
TRBV4-2	.	TRBJ2-1	.	CASSQDYLALADPANEQFF	TGTGCCAGCAGCCAAGATTATTTGGCCCTCGCGGACCCGGCTAATGAGCAGTTCTTC
TRBV4-2	.	TRBJ2-7	.	CASSPIDRDASYEQYF	TGTGCCAGCAGCCCAATAGATAGGGACGCCTCCTACGAGCAGTACTTC
TRBV2	once	TRBJ1-6	.	CASSEVLILPSPLHF	TGTGCCAGCAGTGAGGTCCTCATTCTCCCTTCACCCCTCCACTTT
TRBV5-4	.	TRBJ1-3	TRBD1	CASRHGTGELSGNTIYF	TGTGCCAGCAGACATGGGACAGGGGAATTGAGTGGAAACACCATATATTTT
TRBV5-4	.	TRBJ1-1	.	CASSLRHLGTEAFF	TGTGCCAGCAGCTTGAGACATTTAGGCACTGAAGCTTTCTTT
TRBV19	.	TRBJ1-5	.	CASTRDPYSNQPQHF	TGTGCCAGTACTAGGGACCCATATAGCAATCAGCCCCAGCATTTT
TRBV19	.	TRBJ2-1	.	CASESTGYEQFF	TGTGCCAGTGAAAGCACAGGATATGAGCAGTTCTTC
TRBV9	.	TRBJ2-3	TRBD2	CASGLAGGGDTQYF	TGTGCCAGCGGTTTAGCGGGGGGCGGGGATACGCAGTATTTT
TRBV5-8	.	TRBJ1-2	.	CASSIPGHVYGYTF	TGTGCCAGCAGCATACCCGGACATGTGTATGGCTACACCTTC
TRBV5-4	.	TRBJ1-6	TRBD1	CASSLADRESNSPLHF	TGTGCCAGCAGCTTGGCCGACAGGGAAAGTAATTCACCCCTCCACTTT
TRBV5-1	.	TRBJ1-4	.	CASSLDSPNEKLFF	TGCGCCAGCAGCTTGGACAGCCCTAATGAAAAACTGTTTTTT
TRBV6-5	.	TRBJ2-7	.	CASSVGYSYEQYF	TGTGCCAGCAGTGTGGGATACTCCTACGAGCAGTACTTC
TRBV4-1	.	TRBJ2-7	.	CASSQGRGSYEQYF	TGCGCCAGCAGCCAAGGGCGGGGCTCCTACGAGCAGTACTTC
TRBV2	.	TRBJ2-5	TRBD2	CASSPGTSLEETQYF	TGTGCCAGCAGCCCCGGGACTAGCTTAGAAGAGACCCAGTACTTC
TRBV4-1	.	TRBJ1-1	.	CASSRAHESNTEAFF	TGCGCCAGCAGCCGCGCACACGAATCCAACACTGAAGCTTTCTTT
TRBV7-3	.	TRBJ2-7	.	CASSPTGSSYEQYF	TGTGCCAGCAGCCCTACAGGGAGCTCCTACGAGCAGTACTTC
TRBV6-4	.	TRBJ1-2	TRBD1	CASSESSGTAYGYTF	TGTGCCAGCAGCGAGTCCTCCGGGACAGCCTATGGCTACACCTTC
TRBV5-1	.	TRBJ2-2	.	CAKQLRGGENTGELFF	TGCGCCAAGCAACTGCGGGGCGGCGAGAACACCGGGGAGCTGTTTTTT
TRBV27	.	TRBJ1-2	.	CASSPTGTYGYTF	TGTGCCAGCAGTCCCACGGGGACCTATGGCTACACCTTC
TRBV5-1	.	TRBJ1-3	.	CASSLETSTGNTIYF	TGCGCCAGCAGCTTAGAAACGTCGACTGGAAACACCATATATTTT
TRBV6-4	.	TRBJ2-2	.	CASSDSGENGELFF	TGTGCCAGCAGTGACTCCGGGGAGAACGGGGAGCTGTTTTTT
TRBV29-1	.	TRBJ2-3	.	CSVVADTQYF	TGCAGCGTTGTAGCAGATACGCAGTATTTT
TRBV5-6	.	TRBJ1-3	.	CASSLSGTTHSGNTIYF	TGTGCCAGCAGCTTATCCGGGACAACGCACTCTGGAAACACCATATATTTT
TRBV7-9	.	TRBJ2-2	.	CASSQLVTGELFF	TGTGCCAGCAGCCAACTTGTCACCGGGGAGCTGTTTTTT
TRBV7-7	.	TRBJ2-5	.	CASSPVYDLQETQYF	TGTGCCAGCAGCCCAGTTTATGACTTACAAGAGACCCAGTACTTC
TRBV5-6	.	TRBJ1-1	.	CASSLFKASLNTEAFF	TGTGCCAGCAGCTTGTTTAAGGCTTCCCTGAACACTGAAGCTTTCTTT
TRBV19	.	TRBJ2-5	TRBD2	CASSAETLAGGPDRETQYF	TGTGCCAGTAGCGCCGAGACCTTAGCGGGGGGGCCGGATCGGGAGACCCAGTACTTC
TRBV6-1	few	TRBJ1-1	.	CASRTSGSEAFF	TGTGCCAGCAGGACCTCCGGGTCTGAAGCTTTCTTT
TRBV28	.	TRBJ2-7	TRBD1	CASSSWDSTSYEQYF	TGTGCCAGCAGTTCCTGGGACAGCACCTCCTACGAGCAGTACTTC
TRBV9	.	TRBJ2-7	.	CASSPHGAYEQYF	TGTGCCAGCAGCCCCCACGGGGCGTACGAGCAGTACTTC
TRBV4-1	.	TRBJ1-1	.	CASSQDFVGVGVEGEAFF	TGCGCCAGCAGCCAAGATTTTGTGGGGGTGGGGGTTGAGGGTGAAGCTTTCTTT
TRBV27	.	TRBJ1-6	.	CASTPRSPLHF	TGTGCCAGCACCCCCCGTTCACCCCTCCACTTT
TRBV6-1	.	TRBJ2-5	.	CASSESGLEAETQYF	TGTGCCAGCAGTGAAAGTGGTCTAGAGGCCGAGACCCAGTACTTC
TRBV27	.	TRBJ2-2	TRBD2	CASSRTAGTSPTGELFF	TGTGCCAGCAGCCGGACGGCCGGGACTAGCCCCACCGGGGAGCTGTTTTTT
TRBV6-1	.	TRBJ2-2	TRBD1	CASSAWTGDTGELFF	TGTGCCAGCAGTGCATGGACAGGGGACACCGGGGAGCTGTTTTTT
TRBV7-9	.	TRBJ2-5	.	CASSLTVAWGMETQYF	TGTGCCAGCAGCTTAACGGTAGCCTGGGGTATGGAGACCCAGTACTTC
TRBV28	.	TRBJ2-1	TRBD2	CASSWGTSGHPGSYNEQFF	TGTGCCAGCAGTTGGGGGACTAGCGGACACCCCGGCTCCTACAATGAGCAGTTCTTC